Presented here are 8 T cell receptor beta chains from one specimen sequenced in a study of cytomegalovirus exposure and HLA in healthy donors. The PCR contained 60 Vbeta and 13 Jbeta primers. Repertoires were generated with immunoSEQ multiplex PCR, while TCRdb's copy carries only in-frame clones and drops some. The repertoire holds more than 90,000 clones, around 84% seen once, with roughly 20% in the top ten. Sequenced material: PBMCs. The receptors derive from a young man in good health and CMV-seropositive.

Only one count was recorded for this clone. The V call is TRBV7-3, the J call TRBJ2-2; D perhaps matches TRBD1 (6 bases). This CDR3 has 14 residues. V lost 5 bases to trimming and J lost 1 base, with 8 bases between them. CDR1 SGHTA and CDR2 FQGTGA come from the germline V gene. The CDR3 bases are TGTGCCAGCAGCCAGGGGCGGAACACCGGGGAGCTGTTTTTT. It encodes CASSQGRNTGELFF.

The DNA of the CDR3 is TGCGCCAGCAGCCAAGCATGGACTAGCGGTGCCTACGAGCAGTACTTC. This encodes CASSQAWTSGAYEQYF. The rearrangement uses TRBV4-1 and TRBJ2-7, with 10 bases matching TRBD2. The CDR3 is 16 amino acids. The V and J ends lost 1 base and 2 bases, in that order; junction bases with no gene match: 5. Germline CDR1 MGHRA, CDR2 YSYEKL.

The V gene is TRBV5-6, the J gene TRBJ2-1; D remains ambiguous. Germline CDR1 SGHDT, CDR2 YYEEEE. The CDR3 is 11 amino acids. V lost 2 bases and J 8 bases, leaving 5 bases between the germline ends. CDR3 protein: CASSFNYEQFF. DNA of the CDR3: TGTGCCAGCAGCTTTAATTATGAGCAGTTCTTC.

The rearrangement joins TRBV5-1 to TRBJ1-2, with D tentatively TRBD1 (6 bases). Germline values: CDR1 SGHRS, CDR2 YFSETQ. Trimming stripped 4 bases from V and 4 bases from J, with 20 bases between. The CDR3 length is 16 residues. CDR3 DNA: TGCGCCAGCAGCCTTGGATATCAGGGGCTCTCCTATGGCTACACCTTC. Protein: CASSLGYQGLSYGYTF.

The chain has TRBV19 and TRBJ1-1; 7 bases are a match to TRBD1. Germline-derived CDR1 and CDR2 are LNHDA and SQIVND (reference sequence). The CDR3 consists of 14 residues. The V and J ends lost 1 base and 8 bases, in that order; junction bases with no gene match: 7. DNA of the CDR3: TGTGCCAGTAGTATAGGCACCAGGGGGACGGAAGCTTTCTTT. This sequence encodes CASSIGTRGTEAFF.

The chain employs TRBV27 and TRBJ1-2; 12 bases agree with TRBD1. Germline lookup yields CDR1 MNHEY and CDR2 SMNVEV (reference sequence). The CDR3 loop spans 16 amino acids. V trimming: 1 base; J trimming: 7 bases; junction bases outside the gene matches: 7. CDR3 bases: TGTGCCAGCAGTTTATACGGGGACAGGGGGCTAGGTGGCTACACCTTC. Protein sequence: CASSLYGDRGLGGYTF.

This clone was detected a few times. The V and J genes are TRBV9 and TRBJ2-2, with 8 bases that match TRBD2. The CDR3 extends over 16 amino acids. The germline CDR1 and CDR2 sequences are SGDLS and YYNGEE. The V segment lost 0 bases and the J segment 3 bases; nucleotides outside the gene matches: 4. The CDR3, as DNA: TGTGCCAGCAGCGTAGATCCAGCGGGGGACACCGGGGAGCTGTTTTTT. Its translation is CASSVDPAGDTGELFF.

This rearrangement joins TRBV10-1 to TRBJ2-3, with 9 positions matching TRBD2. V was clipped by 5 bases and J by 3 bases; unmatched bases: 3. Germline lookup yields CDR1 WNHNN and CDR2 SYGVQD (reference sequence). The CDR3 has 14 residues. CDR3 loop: CASSIAGVTDTQYF. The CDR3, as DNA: TGCGCCAGCAGTATAGCGGGAGTGACAGATACGCAGTATTTT.